This T cell receptor beta chain was recovered during a study of blood T cell repertoires in COVID-19 (dated by TCRdb to about 2020). Background on the whole study: Samples covering the acute and convalescent phases of COVID-19 were provided by collaborators in the United States, Italy and Spain. The prospective study material was composed of cDNA or gDNA derived from T cells, B-cell-depleted T cells, or PBMCs. The dataset comprised deeply sampled blood TCRbeta repertoires from subjects exposed to, actively infected with, or recovered from COVID-19. The repertoires were released in a freely available public database meant as a resource for research on the immune response to SARS-CoV-2. Samples came from the ongoing ImmuneRACE study (first 160 participants) plus 1,254 subjects from 6 global collaborators. A de-identified subject ID, COVID-19 status, age in years and sex were almost always included in the sample metadata. Where available, HLA class I and class II types were taken from metadata supplied by the sample provider and were not determined by assay-based typing.

General conclusions and limits of the study: The amount of clinical and demographic metadata varied by source and participant and was provided uncurated.

The immunoSEQ Assay, a bias-controlled multiplex PCR, was used to amplify TCRbeta CDR3 regions from genomic DNA. The original pipeline was this. The number of nucleated cells in each sample was estimated from the amplification of reference gene primers within the assay. Sequence reads were collapsed and filtered to measure the absolute abundance of every unique TCRbeta CDR3 rearrangement. Productive Simpson clonality was computed per sample as the square root of Simpson's diversity index over productive rearrangements. TCRdb limited this immuneACCESS table to in-frame rearrangements with V and J called. A share of clones is missing; checked studies link under half to unresolved V genes, and the rest is unexplained. From that table come the V and J calls and clone size; the DNA was used to work out D and trimming. This sample holds 350,000 to 450,000 clones; roughly 90% were observed only once. Jointly, the top ten make up approximately 1.2% of the sample.

Whole blood was collected in K2EDTA tubes by collaborating institutions according to the institutions' own protocols. For TCRbeta analysis, collaborator samples were shipped as frozen whole blood, as isolated PBMCs, or as DNA extracted from either sample type. On this clone itself: Which antigen it targets is not known. There are no base qualities to consult, and no much larger clone falls within one base.

The source is a man aged 40-49 years with acute or convalescent COVID-19. The sequenced sample was peripheral blood.

The base sequence is TGTGTGACGGGGTTCTCGAACACTGAAGCTTTCTTT. Translated, this is CVTGFSNTEAFF. The receptor chain draws on TRBV7-9 and TRBJ1-1; the D gene is not confidently resolved. The CDR3 runs 12 amino acids, cysteine and phenylalanine included. Just CDR3 DNA is preserved here, 36 bases in frame from base 1. The germline V gene (reference sequence) supplies CDR1 SEHNR and CDR2 FQNEAQ.